The present T cell receptor beta chain was sequenced within a study of response to subunit inactivated influenza vaccine. Study-level results: Seasonal influenza vaccination, on each occasion, was suggested by the authors to recruit few new T cells.

Using its own MiXCR run on the RT-PCR reads, TCRdb lists one record per CDR3 protein. The sample has fewer than 600,000 distinct CDR3 sequences; 6% to 9% are singletons. On this clonotype: Its antigen is unknown.

The junction had 9 bases not matched to a gene; V was cut back by 0 bases and J by 5 bases. CDR1 and CDR2 from the germline V gene are DFQATT and SNEGSKA (reference sequence). This CDR3 comprises 15 residues. This receptor was identified in a man between 45 and 75 years old who received an inactivated influenza vaccine. This chain joins TRBV20-1 and TRBJ2-5; 7 bases fit TRBD2. The source material was PBMCs from blood, sampled around 25 months after vaccination. The CDR3 DNA sequence: TGCAGTGCTAGAGATGGGACTATATCGGGGGAGACCCAGTACTTC. It is translated as CSARDGTISGETQYF.